The 29 T cell receptor beta chains below all came from one sample that was sequenced in a study of blood T cells in healthy people across ages. A sample-barcoded 5' primer and a J-beta primer mix were used in a second PCR of roughly 7 to 11 cycles. TCRdb fed the 5' RACE reads into MiXCR, producing one record per CDR3 protein. The top ten clones hold around 12% of a sample with some 1.1 million distinct CDR3 sequences, 35% to 40% of them seen once. Material: blood. The origin of the receptors is a man between 18 and 35 years old in good health.

The V call is TRBV29-1, the J call TRBJ2-3; D gene uncertain. V lost 7 bases to trimming and J lost 3 bases, with 14 bases between them. The CDR3 has 13 amino acids. Germline V gene data show CDR1 as SQVTM and CDR2 as ANQGSEA. The CDR3 loop reads CSALRFGTDTQYF. CDR3 sequence (DNA): TGCAGCGCTCTGAGGTTTGGGACAGATACGCAGTATTTT.

This clonotype was detected only once. This rearrangement joins TRBV20-1 to TRBJ2-1; 8 positions match TRBD1. The germline V gene encodes CDR1 DFQATT and CDR2 SNEGSKA (reference sequence). The CDR3 is 15 amino acids. V was pared by 6 bases and J by 5 bases, with 12 bases of the junction left unmatched. This chain's CDR3 is CSAPITGGVNNEQFF. The CDR3 DNA follows: TGCAGTGCCCCTATTACAGGGGGTGTGAACAATGAGCAGTTCTTC.

The chain combines TRBV7-2 with TRBJ1-2; D is ambiguous. Deletions cut 1 base from V and 8 bases from J, with 14 bases between. Per germline, CDR1 SGHTA and CDR2 FQGNSA. The CDR3 is made up of 14 amino acids. The CDR3 sequence is CASSLGRASLGYTF. The CDR3 DNA follows: TGTGCCAGCAGCTTAGGCCGGGCCAGCCTGGGCTACACCTTC.

This rearrangement joins TRBV6-5 to TRBJ1-4; the match to TRBD1 covers 8 bases. CDR1 MNHEY and CDR2 SVGAGI come from the germline V gene. Trimming took 6 bases from V and 5 from J; bases not matched to a gene: 8. This CDR3 contains 15 residues. The CDR3 sequence is CASSSGQGLNEKLFF. In DNA form, the CDR3 reads TGTGCCAGCAGCTCCGGACAGGGCTTAAATGAAAAACTGTTTTTT.

The sample holds one count of this clonotype. The V gene is TRBV20-1, the J gene TRBJ2-3; 9 nucleotides line up with TRBD1. Trimming removed 3 bases from V and 3 bases from J; junction bases left unmatched: 7. Germline CDR1 reads DFQATT; CDR2 reads SNEGSKA (reference sequence). This CDR3 is built from 15 residues. CDR3 DNA: TGCAGTGCTAGGGCCCCGGACAGGGGAACAGATACGCAGTATTTT. Its protein is CSARAPDRGTDTQYF.

This CDR3 reads CASSVVGTSEQFF. CDR3 coding DNA: TGTGCCAGCAGCGTAGTCGGGACTTCCGAGCAGTTCTTC. The chain has TRBV7-2 and TRBJ2-1; D might be TRBD2 (6 bases). V lost 5 bases, J lost 10 bases, and 15 bases lay in between. The CDR3 length is 13 residues. The V gene's germline CDR1 is SGHTA and CDR2 FQGNSA. The complete variable domain, with remaining parts taken from reference TRBV7-2 and TRBJ2-1, reads GAGVSQSPSNKVTEKGKDVELRCDPISGHTALYWYRQSLGQGLEFLIYFQGNSAPDKSGLPSDRFSAERTGGSVSTLTIQRTQQEDSAVYLCASSVVGTSEQFFGPGTRLTVL.

The V gene is TRBV12-3 or TRBV12-4, the J gene TRBJ2-5; 8 bases fit TRBD1. The trim removed 6 bases at V and 5 bases at J, leaving 8 bases unmatched. CDR3 length: 14 residues. The CDR3 reads CASSNRHRGETQYF. CDR3 sequence (DNA): TGTGCCAGCAGCAACCGCCACAGGGGGGAGACCCAGTACTTC.

This clonotype was seen a handful of times. The chain recombines TRBV5-1 with TRBJ1-2; the match to TRBD1 covers 9 bases. V shed 4 bases and J 7 bases; nucleotides not matched to a gene: 5. Per the germline V gene, CDR1 is SGHRS and CDR2 is YFSETQ. CDR3 length equals 13 residues. The CDR3 nucleotides read TGCGCCAGCAGCGGCGGGACAGGGACTGGCTACACCTTC. The encoded protein is CASSGGTGTGYTF.

A few counts support this clonotype. J is TRBJ2-1 and V is TRBV7-2; TRBD2 might be the D (5 bases). CDR3 length: 15 residues. V dropped 1 base and J dropped 5 bases, with 12 bases sitting between them. Per germline, CDR1 SGHTA and CDR2 FQGNSA. The CDR3: CASSLGMSGDNEQFF. CDR3 in DNA: TGTGCCAGCAGCTTAGGAATGTCCGGGGACAATGAGCAGTTCTTC.

The chain combines TRBV15 with TRBJ2-5; 9 nucleotides agree with TRBD2. The DNA end lines up better with TRBJ2-1; the J call may be wrong. This CDR3 contains 17 residues. From germline, CDR1 is LNHNV and CDR2 YYDKDF (reference sequence). CDR3 sequence (DNA): TGTGCCACCAGCGCCCTTTCCACTAGCGGGTACCAAGAGACCCAGTTCTTC. It specifies CATSALSTSGYQETQFF.

Note on this clonotype: A much larger clone lies a single base off, so this may be a read error. This sequence joins TRBV4-1 and TRBJ2-4; no clear D. The closer fit of TRBJ2-1 to the DNA end suggests the J call may be wrong. Germline CDR1 and CDR2: MGHRA and YSYEKL. CDR3 length equals 15 residues. The CDR3 reads CASSQVGIAKNIQFF. The CDR3 DNA follows: TGCGCCAGCAGCCAAGTTGGGATAGCCAAAAACATTCAGTTCTTC.

This clonotype came up a few times. CDR3 nucleotides: TGCAGTGCACACACAGAAAACTATGGCTACACCTTC. It encodes CSAHTENYGYTF. The chain links TRBV20-1 to TRBJ1-2, with D unclear. The CDR3 runs 12 residues. Trimming took off 6 bases at V and 2 bases at J, with 10 bases between the two ends. Per the germline V gene, CDR1 is DFQATT and CDR2 is SNEGSKA (reference sequence).

This clonotype has a count of ten or more. The chain combines TRBV12-3 or TRBV12-4 with TRBJ1-2; D is unresolved. The CDR3 extends over 11 amino acids. V was clipped by 1 base and J by 7 bases, with 4 bases between them. CDR3 bases: TGTGCCAGCAGTTTAGGGGGTGGCTACACCTTC. Protein: CASSLGGGYTF.

As for this clonotype: A junction boundary mismatches the germline segment, possibly from a read error. For the CDR3, the DNA is TGTACCAGCAGCGTCGGGATGAATGAAAAACTGTTTTTT. Its protein product is CTSSVGMNEKLFF. The genes are TRBV3-1 and TRBJ1-4; D is uncertain. Per the germline V gene, CDR1 is LGHDT and CDR2 is YNNKEL (reference sequence). The CDR3 extends over 13 amino acids.

The chain's CDR3 is CASSVAMTGGPTDTQYF. The CDR3 bases are TGTGCCAGCAGCGTAGCTATGACTGGCGGTCCCACAGATACGCAGTATTTT. The chain combines TRBV9 with TRBJ2-3, with D uncertain. Trimming left V 0 bases short and J 2 bases short, with 16 bases between. Germline V gives CDR1 SGDLS, CDR2 YYNGEE. The CDR3 is made up of 17 amino acids.

The chain recombines TRBV7-9 with TRBJ1-5; D might be TRBD1 (5 bases). Per the germline V gene, CDR1 is SEHNR and CDR2 is FQNEAQ (reference sequence). V was pared by 2 bases and J by 2 bases, with 13 bases between. The CDR3 sequence is 16 residues long. The CDR3 loop reads CASSLSREGGNQPQHF. CDR3 DNA sequence: TGTGCCAGCAGCTTAAGCAGGGAGGGTGGCAATCAGCCCCAGCATTTT.

The rearrangement joins TRBV29-1 to TRBJ1-1, with 11 bases identical to TRBD1. The V segment lost 7 bases and the J segment 2 bases; nucleotides outside the gene matches: 3. The CDR3 is 13 amino acids. Germline V gene data show CDR1 as SQVTM and CDR2 as ANQGSEA. The CDR3 protein is CSAGQGANTEAFF. The CDR3 DNA reads TGCAGCGCTGGACAGGGGGCAAACACTGAAGCTTTCTTT.

The gene calls are TRBV4-3 and TRBJ1-4; no clear D gene. This CDR3 contains 14 residues. Germline CDR1 LGHNA, CDR2 YSLEER. Trimming removed 0 bases at V and 3 bases at J, with 5 bases between. The CDR3 bases are TGCGCCAGCAGCCAAGAACTAGCTAATGAAAAACTGTTTTTT. This encodes CASSQELANEKLFF.

The sample holds a few counts of this clonotype. The chain links TRBV12-5 to TRBJ1-1; 8 bases map to TRBD1. Germline assignment: CDR1 LGHNT and CDR2 FRNRAP. This CDR3 contains 14 residues. With V trimmed by 4 bases and J by 5 bases, 6 bases remained unmatched. The CDR3: CASGSGQGRTEAFF. CDR3 in DNA: TGTGCTAGTGGTTCCGGACAGGGAAGGACTGAAGCTTTCTTT.

This chain's CDR3 is CSAIGQYDSYNEQFF. CDR3 DNA: TGCAGTGCTATCGGACAGTACGACTCCTACAATGAGCAGTTCTTC. This rearrangement joins TRBV20-1 to TRBJ2-1, with D possibly being TRBD1 (6 bases). Trimming left V 4 bases short and J 0 bases short, with 13 bases between. Germline lookup yields CDR1 DFQATT and CDR2 SNEGSKA (reference sequence). The CDR3 runs to 15 residues.

This clonotype was seen a few times. A much larger clone is a single base away; this may be a read error. This chain links TRBV29-1 with TRBJ2-5; the D call may be TRBD1 or TRBD2 (5 bases each). Germline lookup yields CDR1 SQVTM and CDR2 ANQGSEA. The CDR3 covers 12 residues. V was clipped by 2 bases and J by 11 bases, with 15 bases between them. The CDR3 DNA reads as TGCAGCGTTGAACGCACGGGGCATGAGCAGTACTTC. As protein: CSVERTGHEQYF. The full variable domain, rest sourced from reference TRBV29-1 and TRBJ2-5, is SAVISQKPSRDICQRGTSLTIQCQVDSQVTMMFWYRQQPGQSLTLIATANQGSEATYESGFVIDKFPISRPNLTFSTLTVSNMSPEDSSIYLCSVERTGHEQYFGPGTRLLVL.

The table lists this clonotype with a few counts. J is TRBJ1-2 and V is TRBV9, with D perhaps matching TRBD1 (6 bases). Germline loops: CDR1 SGDLS, CDR2 YYNGEE. V lost 0 bases to trimming and J lost 3 bases, with 9 bases between them. The CDR3 is 14 residues long. CDR3 DNA sequence: TGTGCCAGCAGCGTAGACGGGGGCGACTATGGCTACACCTTC. The encoded protein is CASSVDGGDYGYTF.

The genes are TRBV6-5 and TRBJ2-2, with a weak D call TRBD1 (6 bases). V shed 5 bases and J shed 4 bases, with 14 bases lying between them. This CDR3 spans 15 amino acids. Germline-derived CDR1 and CDR2 are MNHEY and SVGAGI. As DNA, the CDR3 is TGTGCCAGCAGTCGGGGACAATGGGGCACCGGGGAGCTGTTTTTT. This translates into CASSRGQWGTGELFF.

This clonotype has only a few counts. The J gene is TRBJ2-7, the V gene TRBV15, with D unclear. Germline V lookup: CDR1 LNHNV, CDR2 YYDKDF (reference sequence). CDR3 length: 14 residues. The germline V and J ends were trimmed by 0 bases and 0 bases, with 6 bases remaining between them. The CDR3 is CATSRDPSSYEQYF. CDR3 DNA sequence: TGTGCCACCAGCAGAGACCCGAGCTCCTACGAGCAGTACTTC.

This clonotype was seen many times. The chain employs TRBV28 and TRBJ1-2, with D hard to call. The germline V gene encodes CDR1 MDHEN and CDR2 SYDVKM. The CDR3 sequence is 15 residues long. The ends were cut back, 1 base at V and 7 bases at J, with 16 bases in the middle. Written as DNA, the CDR3 is TGTGCCAGCAGTTTATTTCGTCGACTGGATAGTGGCTACACCTTC. Translation gives CASSLFRRLDSGYTF.

In its sample, this clonotype was seen a few times. This chain links TRBV6-1 with TRBJ1-1; D remains unclear. The CDR3 sequence is 9 residues long. Looked up from germline, CDR1 is MNHNS and CDR2 is SASEGT. Trimming removed 3 bases at V and 8 bases at J, with 1 base between. As DNA, the CDR3 is TGTGCCAGCAGTGAGGAAGCTTTCTTT. This translates into CASSEEAFF.

The CDR3 DNA follows: TGCAGCGTTGAAGATCATAGGACTGGAGAGACCCAGTACTTC. Its protein product is CSVEDHRTGETQYF. The chain joins TRBV29-1 to TRBJ2-5; D is perhaps TRBD2 (5 bases). V lost 0 bases, J lost 4 bases, and 12 bases lay in between. This CDR3 is 14 amino acids long. Per the germline V gene, CDR1 is SQVTM and CDR2 is ANQGSEA.

This clonotype was counted a few times. V and J are TRBV25-1 and TRBJ1-2; no clear D. Germline CDR1 MGHDK, CDR2 SYGVNS. The CDR3 has 12 amino acids. V dropped 0 bases and J dropped 8 bases, with 7 bases sitting between them. The CDR3 protein is CASSEYKEGYTF. CDR3 coding DNA: TGTGCCAGCAGTGAATATAAGGAAGGCTACACCTTC.

A remark on this clonotype: The junction departs from the called germline gene at one end, perhaps through a read error. The genes are TRBV4-3 and TRBJ2-3; D gene unclear. From germline, CDR1 is LGHNA and CDR2 YSLEER. This CDR3 comprises 15 residues. The CDR3 protein is CAGSQRAGGTDTQYF. CDR3 nucleotide sequence: TGCGCCGGCAGCCAAAGGGCAGGAGGCACAGATACGCAGTATTTT.